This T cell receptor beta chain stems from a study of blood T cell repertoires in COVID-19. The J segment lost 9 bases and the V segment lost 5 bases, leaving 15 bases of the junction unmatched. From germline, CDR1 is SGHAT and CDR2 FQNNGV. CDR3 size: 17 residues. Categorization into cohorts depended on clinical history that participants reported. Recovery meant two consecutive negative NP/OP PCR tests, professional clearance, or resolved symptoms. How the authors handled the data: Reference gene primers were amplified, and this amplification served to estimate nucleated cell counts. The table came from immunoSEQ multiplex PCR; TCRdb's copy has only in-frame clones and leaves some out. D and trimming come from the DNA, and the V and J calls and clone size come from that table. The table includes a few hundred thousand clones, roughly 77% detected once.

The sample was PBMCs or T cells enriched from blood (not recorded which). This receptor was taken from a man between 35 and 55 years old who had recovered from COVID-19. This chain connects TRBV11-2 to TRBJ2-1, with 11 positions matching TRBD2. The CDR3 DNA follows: TGTGCCAGCAGCCCTACTAGCGGGAGATTTGGGATCCTTGAGCAGTTCTTC. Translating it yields CASSPTSGRFGILEQFF.